This T cell receptor beta chain was identified during a study of blood T cell repertoires in COVID-19. Overall study context: Italy, Spain and the United States were the sources of the convalescent and acute COVID-19 samples. Nucleic acid was either cDNA or gDNA, and it came from T cells, B-cell-depleted T cells, or PBMCs.

There are 13 residues in the CDR3. Germline lookup yields CDR1 MNHEY and CDR2 SVGAGI. Trimming at V came to 5 bases and at J to 9 bases, leaving 7 bases not matched to a gene. In the authors' methods: How many nucleated cells were present was estimated from reference gene primer amplification. Measured with immunoSEQ multiplex PCR; TCRdb has only the in-frame clones, and not every one. V and J calls and clone size are given by that table; D and trimming were obtained from the DNA. The sample lists 280,000 or so clones; around 86% were seen once. The chain carries TRBV6-5 and TRBJ2-1; TRBD1 agrees at 7 bases. Sequenced sample: peripheral blood. The origin of this receptor is a human donor in a cohort sampled during active COVID-19. This CDR3 is CASSPTGFGEQFF. The CDR3 DNA sequence: TGTGCCAGCAGTCCGACAGGGTTCGGTGAGCAGTTCTTC.